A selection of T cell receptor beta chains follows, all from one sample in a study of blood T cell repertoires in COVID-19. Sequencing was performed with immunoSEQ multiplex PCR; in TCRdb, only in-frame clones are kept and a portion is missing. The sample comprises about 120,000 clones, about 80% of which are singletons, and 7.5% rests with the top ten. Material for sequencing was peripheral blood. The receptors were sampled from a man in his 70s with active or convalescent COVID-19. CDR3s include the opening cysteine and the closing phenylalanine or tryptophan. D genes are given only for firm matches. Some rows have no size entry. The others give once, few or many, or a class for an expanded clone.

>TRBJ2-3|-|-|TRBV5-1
TGCGCCAGCAGTCCCTCCCACCGGGGGACCACAGATACGCAGTATTTT
CASSPSHRGTTDTQYF
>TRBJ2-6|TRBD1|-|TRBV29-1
TGCAGCGTCATAGCCGACAGGGGTCGTTCGGGGGCCAACGTCCTGACTTTC
CSVIADRGRSGANVLTF
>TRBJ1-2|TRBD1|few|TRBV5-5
TGTGCCAGCAGCTTCAGACAGGGGGATGGCTACACCTTC
CASSFRQGDGYTF
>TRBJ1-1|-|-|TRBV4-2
TGTGCCAGCAGCCAAGAGCCTGACAGCCCGGTTGAAGCTTTCTTT
CASSQEPDSPVEAFF
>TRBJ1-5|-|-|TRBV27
TGTGCCAGCAGTTTGTACGGGGATAGCAATCAGCCCCAGCATTTT
CASSLYGDSNQPQHF
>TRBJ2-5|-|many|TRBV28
TGTGCCAGCGTGGAGAGGGGGGGCCGAGAGACCCAGTACTTC
CASVERGGRETQYF
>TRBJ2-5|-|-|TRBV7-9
TGTGCCAGCAGCTTAGTAGGGGGAGAGGAGACCCAGTACTTC
CASSLVGGEETQYF
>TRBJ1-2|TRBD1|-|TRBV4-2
TGTGCCAGCAGCCAAGATGGAGGGGGCAACTATGGCTACACCTTC
CASSQDGGGNYGYTF
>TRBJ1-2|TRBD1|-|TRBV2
TGTGCCAGCAGGCCTAGGTTTACAGGGGGGACATATGGCTACACCTTC
CASRPRFTGGTYGYTF
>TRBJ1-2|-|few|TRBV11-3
TGTGCCAGCAGCTTAGATCCGGACTTCTATGGCTACACCTTC
CASSLDPDFYGYTF
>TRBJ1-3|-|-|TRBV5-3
TGTGCCAGAAGCTCTTACTCTGGAAACACCATATATTTT
CARSSYSGNTIYF
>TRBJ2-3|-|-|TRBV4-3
TGCGCCAGCAGCCAAGCAGGGAGCACAGATACGCAGTATTTT
CASSQAGSTDTQYF
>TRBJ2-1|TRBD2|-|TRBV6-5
TGTGCCAGCACCATGGGGGGGACTAGCTATGAGCAGTTCTTC
CASTMGGTSYEQFF
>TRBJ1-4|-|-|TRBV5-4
TGTGCCAGCAGCCCGGGCAGGGGAGCGGTGAATGAAAAACTGTTTTTT
CASSPGRGAVNEKLFF
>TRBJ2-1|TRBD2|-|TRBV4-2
TGTGCCAGCAGCCCCCGGACTAGCTACAATGAGCAGTTCTTC
CASSPRTSYNEQFF
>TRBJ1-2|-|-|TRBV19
TGTGCCAGTAGGCTAACAGGGACCCTTAACTATGGCTACACCTTC
CASRLTGTLNYGYTF
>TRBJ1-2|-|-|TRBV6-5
TGTGCCAGTATCCAGGTTGCCAATAACTATGGCTACACCTTC
CASIQVANNYGYTF
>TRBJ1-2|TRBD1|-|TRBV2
TGTGCCATTGGAACCGGGACAGGGGGCGGCTACACCTTC
CAIGTGTGGGYTF
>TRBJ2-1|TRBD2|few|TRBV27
TGTGCCAGCAGTTCCTCGACTAGCGGGCCATACAATGAGCAGTTCTTC
CASSSSTSGPYNEQFF
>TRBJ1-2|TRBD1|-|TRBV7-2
TGTGCCAGCAGCACCCCGGGACAGCTTGGCTACACCTTC
CASSTPGQLGYTF
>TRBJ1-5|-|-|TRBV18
TGTGCCAGCTCATTGGGACTTAGCAATCAGCCCCAGCATTTT
CASSLGLSNQPQHF
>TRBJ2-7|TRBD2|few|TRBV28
TGTGCCAGCTCTAGCGGGACCTACGAGCAGTACTTC
CASSSGTYEQYF
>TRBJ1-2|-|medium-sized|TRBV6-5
TGTGCCAGCAGGACTGTCCCCACCGACGGCTACACCTTC
CASRTVPTDGYTF
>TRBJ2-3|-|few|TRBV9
TGTGCCAGCGAGACGGGAGAAACTAGCACAGATACGCAGTATTTT
CASETGETSTDTQYF
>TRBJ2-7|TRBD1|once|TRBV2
TGTGCCAGCAGGAAACCGGGACAGGGTAACGAGCAGTACTTC
CASRKPGQGNEQYF
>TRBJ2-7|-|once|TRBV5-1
TGCGCCAGCAGTATAGCGCCGACCTACGAGCAGTACTTC
CASSIAPTYEQYF
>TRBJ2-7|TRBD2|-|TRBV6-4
TGTGCCAGCAGTGGCCTTAGCGGGCGCCTCTACGAGCAGTACTTC
CASSGLSGRLYEQYF
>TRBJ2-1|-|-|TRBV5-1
TGCGCCAGCAGTCCCCGATACGGGGTCAATGAGCAGTTCTTC
CASSPRYGVNEQFF
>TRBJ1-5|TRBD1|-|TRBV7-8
TGTGCCAGCAGCTTCTCCGGGACAGGGGTCAATCAGCCCCAGCATTTT
CASSFSGTGVNQPQHF
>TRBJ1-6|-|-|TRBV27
TGTGCCAGCAGACGCCGGCAGGGTTTCTATAATTCACCCCTCCACTTT
CASRRRQGFYNSPLHF
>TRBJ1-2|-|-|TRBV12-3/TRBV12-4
TGTGCCAGCAGCTCAGGGTCTAGCTATGGCTACACCTTC
CASSSGSSYGYTF
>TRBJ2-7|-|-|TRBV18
TGTGCCAGCTCACCATCATGGGGGCCCTACGAGCAGTACTTC
CASSPSWGPYEQYF
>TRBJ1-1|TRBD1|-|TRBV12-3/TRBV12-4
TGTGCCAGCAGACAGGGGAGCACTGAAGCTTTCTTT
CASRQGSTEAFF
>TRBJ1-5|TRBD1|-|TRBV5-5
TGTGCCAGCAGCTGGGGACAGAGTTGGGGTCAGCCCCAGCATTTT
CASSWGQSWGQPQHF
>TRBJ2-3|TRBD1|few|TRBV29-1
TGCAGCGTGCCGGGACAGGGCCCAGATACGCAGTATTTT
CSVPGQGPDTQYF
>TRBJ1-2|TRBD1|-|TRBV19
TGTGCCAGTAGTACCCGAGGACGGACAGGGCTTGGCGGCTACACCTTC
CASSTRGRTGLGGYTF
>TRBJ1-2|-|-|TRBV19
TGTGCCAGTAGTGAAAGGGGGGGTCTCTACTATGGCTACACCTTC
CASSERGGLYYGYTF
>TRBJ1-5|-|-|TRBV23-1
TGCGCCAGCGGAGGAAAATTACTACATAGCAATCAGCCCCAGCATTTT
CASGGKLLHSNQPQHF
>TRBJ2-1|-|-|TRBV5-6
TGTGCCAGCAGCTTGGACAGGGTAAGGTACAATGAGCAGTTCTTC
CASSLDRVRYNEQFF
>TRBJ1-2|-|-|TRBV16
TGTGCCAGCAGCCACCTCGACAGGCCCTATGGCTACACCTTC
CASSHLDRPYGYTF
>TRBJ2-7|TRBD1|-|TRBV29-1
TGCAGCGTTGTGGGCCGGGACAGATACGAGCAGTACTTC
CSVVGRDRYEQYF
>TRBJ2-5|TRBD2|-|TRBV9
TGTGCCAGCGGTATGGGGAGGGGAGAGACCCAGTACTTC
CASGMGRGETQYF
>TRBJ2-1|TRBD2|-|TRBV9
TGTGCCAGCAGCGTAGTACTAGCGGGAGGAAATGAGCAGTTCTTC
CASSVVLAGGNEQFF
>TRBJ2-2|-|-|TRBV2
TGTGCCAGCAGGGGCTCCGGGGAGCTGTTTTTT
CASRGSGELFF
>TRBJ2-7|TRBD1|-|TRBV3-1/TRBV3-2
TGTGCCAGCAGCCTTCCCCAGGGGGCTCATGTTAGCGAGCAGTACTTC
CASSLPQGAHVSEQYF
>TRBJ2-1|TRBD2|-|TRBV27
TGTGCCAGTCTGGGTCTAGCGGGGGATGGTGAGCAGTTCTTC
CASLGLAGDGEQFF
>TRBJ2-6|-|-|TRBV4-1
TGCGCCAGCAGCCACCGCGGGGGCGGTAGCTCTGGGGCCAACGTCCTGACTTTC
CASSHRGGGSSGANVLTF
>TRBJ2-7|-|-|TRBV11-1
TGTGCCAGCAGCTTCGGGGTATCCTACGAGCAGTACTTC
CASSFGVSYEQYF
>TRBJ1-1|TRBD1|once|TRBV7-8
TGTGCCAGCAGCCAGCCGGGACAGGGTAGAGCTTTCTTT
CASSQPGQGRAFF
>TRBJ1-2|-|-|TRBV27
TGTGCCAGCAGTCCCTCGGGGGGGGTTGGTGGCTACACCTTC
CASSPSGGVGGYTF
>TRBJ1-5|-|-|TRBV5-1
TGCGCCAGCAGCTTGGGACAGTCAAATCAGCCCCAGCATTTT
CASSLGQSNQPQHF